The clone carrying this T cell receptor beta chain was seen many times. The sample comes from a study of shared clonotypes between healthy human individuals. With V trimmed by 5 bases and J by 2 bases, 3 bases remained unmatched. Per germline, CDR1 PRHDT and CDR2 FYEKMQ (reference sequence). CDR3 length: 14 amino acids. In the sorted-subset replicate PCRs, around 0.2 ug DNA, 29,000 or so T cell genomes, was used. Only in-frame clones appear in the TCRdb table, and some are missing; sequencing was by immunoSEQ multiplex PCR. The repertoire includes almost 750,000 clones, roughly two thirds of them detected once, and under 2% sits in the top ten.

Sequenced material: memory CD4+ T cells sorted from blood. Subset meaning: CD45RA-negative fraction. This TCR was recovered from a young woman in good health. The chain joins TRBV13 to TRBJ1-5; 7 bases are shared with TRBD1. Here the CDR3 reads CASSRQGGNQPQHF. The CDR3 DNA reads TGTGCCAGCAGCCGACAGGGAGGCAATCAGCCCCAGCATTTT.